These 31 T cell receptor beta chains were sequenced from one sample in a study of shared clonotypes between healthy human individuals. The data were produced by immunoSEQ multiplex PCR, yet TCRdb's version contains in-frame clones alone and is incomplete. The sample includes roughly 2.2 million clones, about 90% of them seen just once. The sequenced sample was naive CD4+ T cells from PBMCs. Subset noted: CD45RA+ positively selected. These receptors all come from a young man in good health. Some clones in this sample may be carry-over from other donors' samples.

This chain uses TRBV30 with TRBJ2-5, with 11 bases fitting TRBD1. This CDR3 region has 13 residues. The V gene's germline CDR1 is GTSNPN and CDR2 SVGIG (reference sequence). J was trimmed by 4 bases and V by 3 bases; bases with no gene match: 1. CDR3 protein: CAWRDRGRETQYF. CDR3 coding DNA: TGTGCCTGGAGGGACAGGGGGCGAGAGACCCAGTACTTC.

The chain has TRBV4-2 and TRBJ2-1; 11 bases match TRBD2. J was trimmed by 10 bases and V by 0 bases; bases with no gene match: 8. This CDR3 is built from 16 residues. CDR1 is LGHNA and CDR2 is YNFKEQ in the germline V gene. The chain's CDR3 is CASSQEYLAGGGEQFF. The CDR3 DNA sequence: TGTGCCAGCAGCCAAGAGTACCTAGCGGGAGGAGGGGAGCAGTTCTTC.

The chain employs TRBV5-1 and TRBJ1-1; D may be TRBD1 (6 bases). Germline CDR1 reads SGHRS; CDR2 reads YFSETQ. V lost 0 bases and J lost 8, with 17 bases in between. This CDR3 comprises 15 residues. The chain's CDR3 is CASSLVGGAYIEAFF. The CDR3 DNA reads TGCGCCAGCAGCTTGGTCGGGGGGGCCTATATCGAAGCTTTCTTT.

The CDR3: CASSPTLGGTGELFF. CDR3 coding DNA: TGTGCCAGCTCACCCACCCTCGGCGGCACCGGGGAGCTGTTTTTT. The V gene is TRBV18, the J gene TRBJ2-2; D remains ambiguous. The ends were cut back, 3 bases at V and 4 bases at J, with 12 bases in the middle. CDR3 length equals 15 residues. CDR1 is KGHSH and CDR2 is LQKENI in the germline V gene.

V and J are TRBV19 and TRBJ2-7, with 10 bases matching TRBD1. The germline V gene encodes CDR1 LNHDA and CDR2 SQIVND (reference sequence). The CDR3 spans 14 residues. The J segment lost 5 bases and the V segment lost 3 bases, leaving 4 bases of the junction unmatched. Written as DNA, the CDR3 is TGTGCCAGTAGTATGAAAGGGACAGGGGACGAGCAGTACTTC. It yields the protein CASSMKGTGDEQYF.

Details on this clone: This sample includes further DNA sequences coding for the same CDR3. The rearrangement links TRBV18 to TRBJ2-7; weak D call: TRBD2 (6 bases). Trimming took 6 bases from V and 0 from J, leaving 12 bases between them. CDR3 length: 14 residues. Germline-derived CDR1 and CDR2 are KGHSH and LQKENI. The CDR3 loop reads CASSLSGNSYEQYF. CDR3 sequence (DNA): TGTGCCAGCTCCCTTAGCGGCAACTCCTACGAGCAGTACTTC.

DNA for the CDR3: TGTGCCAGCAGCTTCCCCGCGGAAAAGTATACCTACGAGCAGTACTTC. This encodes CASSFPAEKYTYEQYF. The chain uses TRBV7-8 and TRBJ2-7; D is uncertain. Deletions cut 3 bases from V and 2 bases from J, with 17 bases between. Germline loops: CDR1 SGHVS, CDR2 FQNEAQ. This CDR3 is built from 16 residues. The full variable domain, in which reference TRBV7-8 and TRBJ2-7 provide the parts outside the CDR3, is GAGVSQSPRYKVAKRGQDVALRCDPISGHVSLFWYQQALGQGPEFLTYFQNEAQLDKSGLPSDRFFAERPEGSVSTLKIQRTQQEDSAVYLCASSFPAEKYTYEQYFGPGTRLTVT.

V gene TRBV4-2 combines with J gene TRBJ2-7, with D perhaps TRBD1 (6 bases). V was pared by 0 bases and J by 4 bases, with 13 bases between. CDR1 and CDR2 from the germline V gene are LGHNA and YNFKEQ. This CDR3 comprises 15 residues. CDR3 nucleotides: TGTGCCAGCAGCCAAGAGGGCACTAGGGGGTACGAGCAGTACTTC. Amino acids: CASSQEGTRGYEQYF.

This sequence joins TRBV28 and TRBJ2-2; 7 bases align to TRBD1. Germline CDR1 reads MDHEN; CDR2 reads SYDVKM. Trimming at V came to 4 bases and at J to 8 bases, leaving 7 bases not matched to a gene. The CDR3 is 14 residues long. Written as DNA, the CDR3 is TGTGCCAGCAGTTCCCCCGACAGGGCTGGGGAGCTGTTTTTT. Translating gives CASSSPDRAGELFF.

The chain combines TRBV11-2 with TRBJ2-7, with 9 bases aligning to TRBD1. The junction had 14 bases not matched to a gene; V was cut back by 4 bases and J by 4 bases. The CDR3 consists of 17 residues. Germline CDR1 reads SGHAT; CDR2 reads FQNNGV. This chain's CDR3 is CASSSSRPGTGSYEQYF. In nucleotides, the CDR3 is TGTGCCAGCAGCTCCAGCAGGCCAGGGACAGGGTCGTACGAGCAGTACTTC.

This clone came up once. Other DNA sequences in the same sample also yield this CDR3. The chain is built from TRBV29-1 and TRBJ2-1; D remains ambiguous. The CDR3 is 11 residues long. Germline V gene sequence: CDR1 SQVTM, CDR2 ANQGSEA. V gave up 4 bases and J gave up 4 bases, with 5 bases separating them. The CDR3 spells CSVGGYNEQFF. The CDR3 region has the DNA TGCAGCGTTGGAGGTTACAATGAGCAGTTCTTC.

The V gene is TRBV7-2, the J gene TRBJ2-2; no clear D gene. CDR3 length equals 15 residues. V lost 1 base, J lost 4 bases, and 10 bases lay in between. Germline-derived CDR1 and CDR2 are SGHTA and FQGNSA. CDR3 DNA sequence: TGTGCCAGCAGCTTAGGGGCCGTCGGCACCGGGGAGCTGTTTTTT. Its protein product is CASSLGAVGTGELFF.

The gene calls are TRBV29-1 and TRBJ2-7; 9 bases match TRBD1. With V trimmed by 5 bases and J by 5 bases, 10 bases remained unmatched. The length of the CDR3 is 14 residues. Germline CDR1 reads SQVTM; CDR2 reads ANQGSEA. CDR3 loop: CSVLGQGSLHEQYF. In nucleotides, the CDR3 is TGCAGCGTTTTAGGACAGGGGTCCCTCCACGAGCAGTACTTC.

This clone came up a few times. The rearrangement links TRBV6-1 to TRBJ1-4; 8 bases agree with TRBD1. The CDR3 loop spans 14 amino acids. Trimming took 6 bases from V and 2 from J; bases not matched to a gene: 2. CDR1 and CDR2 (germline): MNHNS, SASEGT. The CDR3 DNA follows: TGTGCCAGCAGCAACAGGGGGACTAATGAAAAACTGTTTTTT. Amino acid sequence: CASSNRGTNEKLFF.

Here the CDR3 DNA reads TGTGCCAGCCGAAGCGCTAGCGGAACCAACCAAGAGACCCAGTACTTC. This gives the protein CASRSASGTNQETQYF. This rearrangement joins TRBV28 to TRBJ2-5, with 7 bases aligning to TRBD2. Trimming removed 8 bases from V and 0 bases from J; junction bases left unmatched: 12. Germline CDR1 and CDR2: MDHEN and SYDVKM. The CDR3 contains 16 residues. Full variable domain (missing parts from reference TRBV28 and TRBJ2-5): DVKVTQSSRYLVKRTGEKVFLECVQDMDHENMFWYRQDPGLGLRLIYFSYDVKMKEKGDIPEGYSVSREKKERFSLILESASTNQTSMYLCASRSASGTNQETQYFGPGTRLLVL.

As to this clone: A read error may produce the germline difference seen at one junction end. The chain carries TRBV28 and TRBJ2-2; 7 nucleotides agree with TRBD1. The CDR3 has 17 amino acids. Germline V CDR1 and CDR2: MDHEN, SYDVKM. In DNA form, the CDR3 reads TGTGCCAGCAGCTTATCTTGGACAGGCCGGAACACCGGGGAGCTGTTTTTT. Translation: CASSLSWTGRNTGELFF.

The chain uses TRBV7-2 and TRBJ1-2, with 11 bases lining up with TRBD1. V shed 5 bases, J shed 2 bases, and the junction held 4 bases outside the gene matches. The CDR3 is 15 residues long. Germline CDR1 is SGHTA and CDR2 is FQGNSA. The CDR3 DNA is TGTGCCAGCAGCCCGGGACAGGGGGGGAACTATGGCTACACCTTC. Translated: CASSPGQGGNYGYTF.

The genes are TRBV19 and TRBJ2-2; 10 bases align to TRBD2. Trimming at V came to 3 bases and at J to 6 bases, leaving 7 bases not matched to a gene. The CDR3 is made up of 16 amino acids. Germline V lookup: CDR1 LNHDA, CDR2 SQIVND (reference sequence). The CDR3 DNA reads as TGTGCCAGTAGTATTAATCTTGGGACTAGCGCCGGGGAGCTGTTTTTT. Translating it yields CASSINLGTSAGELFF.

V usage is TRBV10-3 and J usage is TRBJ1-1; D is perhaps TRBD1 (5 bases). The CDR3 length is 13 residues. CDR1 is ENHRY, CDR2 SYGVKD, per germline. V dropped 11 bases and J dropped 1 base, with 14 bases sitting between them. DNA for the CDR3: TGTGCCGCCTTAGGGGTGGAGAACACTGAAGCTTTCTTT. Amino acids: CAALGVENTEAFF.

V is TRBV11-2 and J is TRBJ2-1; 15 nucleotides line up with TRBD2. Looked up from germline, CDR1 is SGHAT and CDR2 is FQNNGV. V lost 4 bases, J lost 0 bases, and 4 bases stayed unmatched. The length of the CDR3 is 18 residues. CDR3 in DNA: TGTGCCAGCAGCTCACGGACTAGCGGGAGGGGCTCCTACAATGAGCAGTTCTTC. As protein: CASSSRTSGRGSYNEQFF.

With regard to this clone: Distinct nucleotide sequences in the sample also encode this CDR3. This rearrangement joins TRBV28 to TRBJ2-7; 7 bases fit TRBD1. V was pared by 6 bases and J by 2 bases, with 7 bases of the junction left unmatched. This CDR3 has 14 amino acids. The V gene's germline CDR1 is MDHEN and CDR2 SYDVKM. CDR3 amino acids: CASSPGQETYEQYF. The CDR3 DNA follows: TGTGCCAGCAGCCCAGGACAGGAAACCTACGAGCAGTACTTC.

The J gene is TRBJ2-7, the V gene TRBV5-4; 12 nucleotides match TRBD1. This CDR3 has 14 residues. From germline, CDR1 is SGHNT and CDR2 YYREEE (reference sequence). V lost 4 bases and J lost 11; bases outside the gene matches: 10. The CDR3 region has the DNA TGTGCCAGCAGCGTGGGGACAGGGGGCAGTTTAGAGTACTTC. It specifies CASSVGTGGSLEYF. Complete variable domain (other parts from reference TRBV5-4 and TRBJ2-7): ETGVTQSPTHLIKTRGQQVTLRCSSQSGHNTVSWYQQALGQGPQFIFQYYREEENGRGNFPPRFSGLQFPNYSSELNVNALELDDSALYLCASSVGTGGSLEYFGPGTRLTVT.

This chain's CDR3 is CASSLADGRGINEQFF. The CDR3 nucleotides read TGTGCCAGCAGCTTAGCCGACGGGAGGGGAATCAATGAGCAGTTCTTC. The chain couples TRBV11-2 to TRBJ2-1, with 8 positions matching TRBD2. From germline, CDR1 is SGHAT and CDR2 FQNNGV. V shed 1 base and J 6 bases; nucleotides not matched to a gene: 8. The CDR3 has 16 amino acids.

The gene calls are TRBV28 and TRBJ2-7; TRBD1 agrees at 7 bases. Trimming at V came to 3 bases and at J to 2 bases, leaving 7 bases not matched to a gene. This CDR3 has 15 amino acids. Germline CDR1 is MDHEN and CDR2 is SYDVKM. CDR3 bases: TGTGCCAGCAGTTTCCTCGGACAGGAAGCCTACGAGCAGTACTTC. Translating it yields CASSFLGQEAYEQYF.

The chain uses TRBV7-2 and TRBJ2-5; the D call may be TRBD1 or TRBD2 (5 bases each). This CDR3 has 15 residues. The ends were cut back, 5 bases at V and 2 bases at J, with 15 bases in the middle. Germline-derived CDR1 and CDR2 are SGHTA and FQGNSA. CDR3 amino acids: CASSPSRDLQETQYF. The CDR3 bases are TGTGCCAGCAGCCCGTCCCGGGACCTACAAGAGACCCAGTACTTC. Full variable domain (rest looked up from reference TRBV7-2 and TRBJ2-5): GAGVSQSPSNKVTEKGKDVELRCDPISGHTALYWYRQSLGQGLEFLIYFQGNSAPDKSGLPSDRFSAERTGGSVSTLTIQRTQQEDSAVYLCASSPSRDLQETQYFGPGTRLLVL.

V and J are TRBV27 and TRBJ2-7; 10 nucleotides agree with TRBD2. The V and J ends lost 6 bases and 4 bases, in that order; junction bases with no gene match: 12. The CDR3 spans 16 residues. The germline V gene has CDR1 MNHEY and CDR2 SMNVEV (reference sequence). The CDR3 here is CASRPGSGRAMYEQYF. The CDR3 nucleotides read TGTGCCAGCAGACCTGGGAGCGGGAGGGCTATGTACGAGCAGTACTTC.

V usage is TRBV6-5 and J usage is TRBJ2-7; 7 bases agree with TRBD1. The ends lost 2 bases at V and 7 bases at J; junction bases unmatched: 8. CDR3 length equals 14 residues. From germline, CDR1 is MNHEY and CDR2 SVGAGI. The chain's CDR3 is CASSYGTALREQYF. The DNA of the CDR3 is TGTGCCAGCAGTTACGGGACAGCGCTACGGGAGCAGTACTTC.

In the case of this clone: Within the sample, other DNA sequences also encode this same CDR3. This sequence joins TRBV5-1 and TRBJ1-2; D call uncertain. With 0 bases removed from V and 2 bases from J, the gap between germline ends came to 8 bases. Germline loops: CDR1 SGHRS, CDR2 YFSETQ. The CDR3 covers 14 residues. This chain's CDR3 is CASSLDSPNYGYTF. The CDR3 DNA reads TGCGCCAGCAGCTTGGACAGCCCCAACTATGGCTACACCTTC.

This chain connects TRBV28 to TRBJ2-3; 7 bases agree with TRBD2. Germline assignment: CDR1 MDHEN and CDR2 SYDVKM. The CDR3 extends over 15 amino acids. V lost 8 bases and J lost 1; bases outside the gene matches: 9. The CDR3 DNA follows: TGTGCCAGCGCGGCGGGGGTCGAGGGCACAGATACGCAGTATTTT. As protein: CASAAGVEGTDTQYF.

The chain links TRBV28 to TRBJ1-4; possibly TRBD1 for D (6 bases). The CDR3 contains 14 residues. Germline-derived CDR1 and CDR2 are MDHEN and SYDVKM. The V and J ends lost 6 bases and 5 bases respectively, with 13 bases between them. This chain's CDR3 is CASSRDMRNEKLFF. As DNA, the CDR3 is TGTGCCAGCAGCCGGGACATGAGGAATGAAAAACTGTTTTTT.

The chain combines TRBV21-1 with TRBJ1-4; TRBD1, the table's D call, lacks a check against the DNA. TRBV21-1 is noted as a pseudogene. The CDR3 runs to 15 residues. CDR3 in DNA: TGTGCCAGCCGTATACGGGGACAGCGGAATGAAAAACTGTTTTTT. This gives the protein CASRIRGQRNEKLFF.